Sequencing of this T cell receptor beta chain was carried out in a study of blood T cell repertoires in COVID-19. Study at large: From the United States, Italy and Spain came samples of acute and convalescent COVID-19.

Participant age was about 18 to 89 years, and participants resided in 25 or so US areas. This table comes from immunoSEQ multiplex PCR, and its TCRdb copy is limited to in-frame clones, with some not included. The sample includes a few hundred thousand clones, approximately 84% of them seen just once. The germline V gene has CDR1 MNHEY and CDR2 SMNVEV (reference sequence). Trimming took off 5 bases at V and 7 bases at J, with 21 bases between the two ends. This CDR3 is built from 16 residues. The chain carries TRBV27 and TRBJ2-1, with D tentatively TRBD2 (5 bases). This receptor was obtained from a woman between 18 and 29 years old who had recovered from COVID-19. Sequencing input: PBMCs or T cells enriched from blood (not recorded which). The CDR3 sequence is CASSLLGGRLSNEQFF. In nucleotides, the CDR3 is TGTGCCAGCAGTCTACTTGGAGGCCGGCTTAGTAATGAGCAGTTCTTC.